This T cell receptor (beta chain) was observed in a study of OX40 agonist ivuxolimab in advanced cancers. About the research overall: People who had prior anti-PD-1, anti-PD-L1 or anti-CTLA-4 therapy could take part, and approximately 44% had some.

CDR3 length equals 17 residues. CDR1 and CDR2 from the germline V gene are LGHNA and YSLEER. V was shortened by 0 bases and J by 2 bases, with 15 bases between the two germline ends. Method: immunoSEQ multiplex PCR; TCRdb's copy keeps in-frame clones and lacks some. The table has about 100,000 clones, approximately 90% seen once; the top ten hold 0.79%. V usage is TRBV4-3 and J usage is TRBJ2-3; no definite D call. The sample here was CD4+ or CD8+ T cells sorted from blood, taken in a trial of the OX40 agonist ivuxolimab. This sequence originates from an adult with an advanced solid tumor such as melanoma, head and neck, liver or kidney cancer. The CDR3 protein is CASSQESTPRPTDTQYF. DNA for the CDR3: TGCGCCAGCAGCCAAGAATCAACACCGCGACCCACAGATACGCAGTATTTT.